This TCR beta chain was captured in a study of OX40 agonist ivuxolimab in advanced cancers. In terms of the full investigation: Ivuxolimab was a fully human IgG2 agonistic monoclonal antibody targeting the costimulatory receptor OX40 (CD134). The point of sequencing TCRbeta in the periphery was to test whether ivuxolimab changed TCR sequence diversity and drove clonal T-cell expansion. Prior anti-PD-1, anti-PD-L1 or anti-CTLA-4 therapy was permitted, and checkpoint inhibitors had been received by around 40% of dose-escalation patients. The paper reports the monotherapy dose-escalation portion (N of about 50 patients) of the phase I ivuxolimab trial. Three dose-escalation patients achieved partial responses, one with hepatocellular carcinoma and two with cutaneous melanoma. A male proportion of 70% to 90% and a mean age of approximately 60 years, ranging from about 23 to 90, were recorded for the dose-escalation cohort. Intravenous ivuxolimab was administered to patients every 2 weeks at six dose levels: 0.01, 0.1, 0.3, 1.5, 3 and 10 mg/kg. Among the 52 dose-escalation patients, around 19 had hepatocellular carcinoma, approximately 15 melanoma, 9 renal cell carcinoma and 9 head and neck cancer. What the authors observed across the whole study: On average, CD8+ T cells showed more expanded clones than CD4+ T cells after ivuxolimab. At doses of 0.1 to 3.0 mg/kg, clonal expansion of both CD4+ and CD8+ blood T cells was observed from baseline to week 6. Partial responders in the 0.1-3.0 mg/kg groups had among the lowest normalized peripheral clonal expansion, especially among CD8+ T cells. The antigen specificity of the peripheral T cells that underwent clonal expansion was not determined. Low levels of normalized T-cell clonal expansion were also seen in some patients who did not respond.

As to this clone: The clone's antigen remains unknown. There are no base qualities to consult, and no much larger clone falls within one base.

The CDR3, cysteine through phenylalanine, is 15 amino acids long. Only the CDR3 portion is preserved as DNA: 45 bases, with reading frame beginning at the first base. V loses 1 base, J loses 7 bases, and the germline ends lie 16 bases apart. The germline V gene gives CDR1 as MGHRA and CDR2 as YSYEKL. The trial excluded patients who had a history of autoimmune disease or who were on systemic immunosuppression. Peripheral blood for TCR sequencing was collected from all dose cohorts at baseline, on cycle 4 day 1, and on cycle 7 day 1. Samples were obtained from an open-label, multicenter, first-in-human phase I dose-escalation trial of ivuxolimab. Adults with locally advanced or metastatic melanoma, renal cell carcinoma, hepatocellular carcinoma or head and neck squamous cell carcinoma were enrolled in the trial. Before TCR sequencing, CD4+ and CD8+ T cells were separately sorted from peripheral blood.

To sequence the TCRbeta CDR3 region, genomic DNA was isolated from the sorted cells. TCRbeta CDR3 regions were sequenced using the immunoSEQ Assay. TCRdb holds this immuneACCESS table with in-frame rearrangements only. Some clones are missing; in checked studies, unresolved V genes explain under half, and the rest has no known cause. The sample yields some 57,000 clones; 65% to 85% were counted once. Roughly 3.9% of the sample rests with the top ten. The TCR originated in an adult with an advanced solid tumor such as melanoma, head and neck, liver or kidney cancer. The sample consisted of CD4+ or CD8+ T cells sorted from blood, taken in a trial of the OX40 agonist ivuxolimab. The V and J genes are TRBV4-1 and TRBJ2-5; TRBD1 is perhaps the D gene, given 5 matching bases. In nucleotide form, the sequence is TGCGCCAGCAGCCAAGCAGAAAAATTAAGGGGGACCCAGTACTTC. Translated, it gives CASSQAEKLRGTQYF.